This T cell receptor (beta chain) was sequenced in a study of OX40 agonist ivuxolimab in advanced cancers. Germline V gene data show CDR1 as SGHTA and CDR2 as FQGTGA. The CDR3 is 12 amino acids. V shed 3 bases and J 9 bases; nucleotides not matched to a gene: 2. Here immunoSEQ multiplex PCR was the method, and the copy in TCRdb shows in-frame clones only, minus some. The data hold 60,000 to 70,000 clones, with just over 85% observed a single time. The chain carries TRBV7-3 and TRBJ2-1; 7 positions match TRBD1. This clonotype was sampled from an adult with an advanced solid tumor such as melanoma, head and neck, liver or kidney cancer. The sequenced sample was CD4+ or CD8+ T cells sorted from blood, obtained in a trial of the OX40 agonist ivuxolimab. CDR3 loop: CASSLPGGEQFF. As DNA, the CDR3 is TGTGCCAGCAGCTTGCCAGGGGGTGAGCAGTTCTTC.